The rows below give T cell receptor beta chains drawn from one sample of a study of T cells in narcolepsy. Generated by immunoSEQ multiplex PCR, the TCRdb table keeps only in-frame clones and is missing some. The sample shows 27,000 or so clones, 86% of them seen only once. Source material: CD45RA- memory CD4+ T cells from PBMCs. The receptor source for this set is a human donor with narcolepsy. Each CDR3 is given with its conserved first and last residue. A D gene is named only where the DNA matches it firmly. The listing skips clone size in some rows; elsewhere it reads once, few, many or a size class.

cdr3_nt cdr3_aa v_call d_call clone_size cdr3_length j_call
TGTGCCAGCAGCTTGGCTGGACAGGTTCTATACTCTGGAAACACCATATATTTT CASSLAGQVLYSGNTIYF TRBV5-6 TRBD1 NA 18 TRBJ1-3
TGTGCCAGCAGTTACGCAGGGGGACCCTATGGCTACACCTTC CASSYAGGPYGYTF TRBV2 TRBD1 NA 14 TRBJ1-2
TGTGCCAGCTCACCCCCTCAGGGGGCAATGAACACTGAAGCTTTCTTT CASSPPQGAMNTEAFF TRBV18 TRBD1 NA 16 TRBJ1-1
TGCGCCAGCAGCTTGGAGCAGGGGCGAAATTCACCCCTCCACTTT CASSLEQGRNSPLHF TRBV5-1 NA once 15 TRBJ1-6
TGTGCCAGCAGCTTAGACGGCTATGGCTACACCTTC CASSLDGYGYTF TRBV11-3 NA NA 12 TRBJ1-2
TGTGCCAGCAGCTTAGCTAGCGGGTTCTACAATGAGCAGTTCTTC CASSLASGFYNEQFF TRBV7-2 TRBD2 NA 15 TRBJ2-1
TGTGCCATCGGGGGACAGGGGGCGGGTGGCTACACCTTC CAIGGQGAGGYTF TRBV10-3 TRBD1 NA 13 TRBJ1-2
TGCGCCAGCAGCTGGAGGGCGAACACTGAAGCTTTCTTT CASSWRANTEAFF TRBV5-1 NA NA 13 TRBJ1-1
TGTGCCAGTATGACTAGCGGGGGGCCATCCTACAATGAGCAGTTCTTC CASMTSGGPSYNEQFF TRBV19 TRBD2 once 16 TRBJ2-1
TGTGCCAGCAGTTACTCGGCAGGCTACGAGCAGTACTTC CASSYSAGYEQYF TRBV6-6 NA NA 13 TRBJ2-7
TGTGCCAGCAGTCTAAGCGACCGTCAGCCCCAGCATTTT CASSLSDRQPQHF TRBV6-5 NA once 13 TRBJ1-5
TGTGCCAGCAGGGGTCAGGGGATATGGCAGCCCCAGCATTTT CASRGQGIWQPQHF TRBV28 NA NA 14 TRBJ1-5
TGCGCCAGCAGCCCAATGCCCGGACTAGCGGGGGGCTGGCGTCGTGGGGCCAACGTCCTGACCTTC CASSPMPGLAGGWRRGANVLTF TRBV5-1 TRBD2 NA 22 TRBJ2-6